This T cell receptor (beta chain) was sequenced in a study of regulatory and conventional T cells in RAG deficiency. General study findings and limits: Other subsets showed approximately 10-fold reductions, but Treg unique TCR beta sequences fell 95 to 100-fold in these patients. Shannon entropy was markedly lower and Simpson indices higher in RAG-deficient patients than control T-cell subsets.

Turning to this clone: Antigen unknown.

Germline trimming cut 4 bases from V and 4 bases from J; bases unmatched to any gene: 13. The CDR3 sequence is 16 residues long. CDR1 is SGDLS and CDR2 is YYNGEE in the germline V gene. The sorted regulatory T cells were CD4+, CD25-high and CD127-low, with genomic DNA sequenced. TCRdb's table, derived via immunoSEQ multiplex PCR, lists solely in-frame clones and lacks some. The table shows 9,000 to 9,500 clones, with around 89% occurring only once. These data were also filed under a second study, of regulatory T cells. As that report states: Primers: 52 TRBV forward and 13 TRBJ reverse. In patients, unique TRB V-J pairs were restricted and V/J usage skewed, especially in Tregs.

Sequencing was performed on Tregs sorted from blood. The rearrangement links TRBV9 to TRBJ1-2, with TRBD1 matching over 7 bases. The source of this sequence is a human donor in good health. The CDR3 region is CASSHGGTARRYGYTF. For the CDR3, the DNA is TGTGCCAGCAGCCATGGCGGGACAGCCAGACGCTATGGCTACACCTTC.